This TCR beta chain appears in the sequencing data of a study of Graves' ophthalmopathy and Graves' hyperthyroidism. The authors amplified TCR beta CDR3 regions from RNA transcripts. After a first-round RT-PCR with HTBI primers, a second-round multiplex PCR was run. TCRdb reprocessed the multiplex PCR reads via MiXCR and lists one record per CDR3 protein. The sample lists around 50,000 distinct CDR3 sequences; over 40% were seen once. Ten or more counts support this clonotype. No antigen is known for it. Study conclusions and caveats: The model's prediction of ophthalmopathy progression had just over 70% sensitivity and around 72% specificity.

CDR1 is SNHLY and CDR2 is FYNNEI in the germline V gene. The CDR3 runs to 16 residues. V was pared by 9 bases and J by 2 bases, with 4 bases of the junction left unmatched. Uncontrolled infections, other autoimmune diseases, pregnancy or lactation barred patients from enrollment. This chain uses TRBV2 with TRBJ2-6; 13 bases map to TRBD2. The specimen was peripheral blood. The sequence was obtained from an adult man with Graves' ophthalmopathy. Here the CDR3 reads CARTLAGGPGANVLTF. CDR3 nucleotides: TGTGCCAGGACACTAGCGGGGGGGCCTGGGGCCAACGTCCTGACTTTC.